These 26 T cell receptor beta chains were all obtained from the same sample, sequenced in a study of T cells expressing NK-cell markers. Reanalyzing the 5' RACE reads, TCRdb keeps one entry per CDR3 protein, without DNA. The sample table includes about 380,000 distinct CDR3 sequences. The sequencing input was blood T cells: a sorted CD56 or NKG2C T cell subset, CD4+ or CD8+ T cells, or bulk PBMC T cells (not recorded which). The receptor source for this set is a man between 18 and 69 years old in good health.

The chain links TRBV18 to TRBJ1-1; the TCRdb D gene call, TRBD1, has no DNA to confirm it. CDR1 and CDR2 (germline): KGHSH, LQKENI. The CDR3 has 13 residues. The CDR3: CASSLRDRTEAFF.

The V and J genes are TRBV10-2 and TRBJ2-1; checking the TCRdb D call of TRBD1 is not possible without DNA. Germline V gene data show CDR1 as WSHSY and CDR2 as SAAADI. This CDR3 is 13 amino acids long. The CDR3 protein is CASSDTGQLEQFF.

This rearrangement joins TRBV5-1 to TRBJ1-5; as DNA is missing, the TRBD1 call by TCRdb cannot be tested. Per germline, CDR1 SGHRS and CDR2 YFSETQ. The CDR3 has 15 residues. CDR3 amino acids: CASSLQGEGNQPQHF. Drawing the rest from reference TRBV5-1 and TRBJ1-5, the complete variable domain is KAGVTQTPRYLIKTRGQQVTLSCSPISGHRSVSWYQQTPGQGLQFLFEYFSETQRNKGNFPGRFSGRQFSNSRSEMNVSTLELGDSALYLCASSLQGEGNQPQHFGDGTRLSIL.

This chain connects TRBV10-3 to TRBJ2-2. CDR3 size: 15 residues. CDR1 is ENHRY, CDR2 SYGVKD, per germline. The CDR3: CAIRGSLLNTGELFF.

The CDR3 loop reads CASSVDRSGGRNEQFF. V is TRBV9 and J is TRBJ2-1; checking the TCRdb D call of TRBD1 is not possible without DNA. CDR1 and CDR2 (germline): SGDLS, YYNGEE. The CDR3 runs 16 residues. Complete variable domain (other parts from reference TRBV9 and TRBJ2-1): DSGVTQTPKHLITATGQRVTLRCSPRSGDLSVYWYQQSLDQGLQFLIQYYNGEERAKGNILERFSAQQFPDLHSELNLSSLELGDSALYFCASSVDRSGGRNEQFFGPGTRLTVL.

The V call is TRBV5-6, the J call TRBJ2-7. CDR1 is SGHDT and CDR2 is YYEEEE in the germline V gene. The CDR3 length is 14 residues. This chain's CDR3 is CASSLGYGTYEQYF. The entire variable domain, with the rest obtained from reference TRBV5-6 and TRBJ2-7, is as follows: DAGVTQSPTHLIKTRGQQVTLRCSPKSGHDTVSWYQQALGQGPQFIFQYYEEEERQRGNFPDRFSGHQFPNYSSELNVNALLLGDSALYLCASSLGYGTYEQYFGPGTRLTVT.

The chain carries TRBV5-1 and TRBJ2-6; TCRdb designates TRBD1, a call that cannot be tested without DNA. The germline gives CDR1 SGHRS, CDR2 YFSETQ. The CDR3 is 17 amino acids. CDR3: CASSLALSRWGANVLTF.

The rearrangement uses TRBV7-2 and TRBJ2-7; lacking DNA, the TRBD1 call made by TCRdb goes unchecked. Germline CDR1 and CDR2: SGHTA and FQGNSA. The CDR3 runs 15 residues. The CDR3 here is CASSLYGGWGYEQYF.

This chain connects TRBV11-2 to TRBJ2-2; TCRdb selects TRBD2, and the lack of DNA leaves this call unchecked. Germline-derived CDR1 and CDR2 are SGHAT and FQNNGV. This CDR3 has 14 residues. CDR3 region: CASSPVTGPGELFF.

The chain carries TRBV3-1 and TRBJ2-5; the TCRdb D gene call, TRBD2, has no DNA to confirm it. The germline gives CDR1 LGHDT, CDR2 YNNKEL (reference sequence). The CDR3 totals 16 residues. CDR3 residues: CASSQVRSGGRETQYF.

V gene TRBV3-1 combines with J gene TRBJ2-5; TCRdb outputs TRBD2, but without DNA this stays unchecked. The CDR3 length is 14 residues. Per germline, CDR1 LGHDT and CDR2 YNNKEL (reference sequence). The CDR3 reads CASSPGLAVETQYF.

The chain links TRBV28 to TRBJ1-4. The CDR3 spans 15 residues. Germline-derived CDR1 and CDR2 are MDHEN and SYDVKM. The CDR3 sequence: CASSLHGATNEKLFF. The whole variable domain, remainder taken from reference TRBV28 and TRBJ1-4, is DVKVTQSSRYLVKRTGEKVFLECVQDMDHENMFWYRQDPGLGLRLIYFSYDVKMKEKGDIPEGYSVSREKKERFSLILESASTNQTSMYLCASSLHGATNEKLFFGSGTQLSVL.

CDR3 in amino acids: CASRGTVNTEAFF. J is TRBJ1-1 and V is TRBV12-3 or TRBV12-4; TCRdb gives TRBD1 as the D gene, but with no DNA this cannot be confirmed. The CDR3 extends over 13 amino acids.

The CDR3 protein is CASSPYSGGRANTEAFF. The V and J genes are TRBV12-3 or TRBV12-4 and TRBJ1-1; TCRdb names TRBD1, which stays unverified in the absence of DNA. This CDR3 spans 17 amino acids.

This chain uses TRBV12-3 or TRBV12-4 with TRBJ1-2; TCRdb's D gene call, TRBD1, goes unchecked for lack of DNA. CDR3 length: 13 residues. This chain's CDR3 is CASRQQGAGGYTF.

CDR3 region: CASSPTGHPIAKNIQYF. This chain joins TRBV14 and TRBJ2-4; as DNA is missing, the TRBD1 call by TCRdb cannot be tested. Per germline, CDR1 SGHDN and CDR2 FVKESK. This CDR3 has 17 amino acids. The complete variable domain, with remaining parts taken from reference TRBV14 and TRBJ2-4, reads EAGVTQFPSHSVIEKGQTVTLRCDPISGHDNLYWYRRVMGKEIKFLLHFVKESKQDESGMPNNRFLAERTGGTYSTLKVQPAELEDSGVYFCASSPTGHPIAKNIQYFGAGTRLSVL.

The V call is TRBV7-2, the J call TRBJ2-6. From germline, CDR1 is SGHTA and CDR2 FQGNSA. This CDR3 comprises 14 residues. The CDR3 sequence: CASSLGVGANVLTF.

This rearrangement joins TRBV7-3 to TRBJ2-2; as DNA is missing, the TRBD1 call by TCRdb cannot be tested. CDR1 SGHTA and CDR2 FQGTGA come from the germline V gene. The CDR3 consists of 17 residues. CDR3: CASSLSRRGRGSGELFF.

The chain combines TRBV3-1 with TRBJ2-1; checking the TCRdb D call of TRBD2 is not possible without DNA. Looked up from germline, CDR1 is LGHDT and CDR2 is YNNKEL (reference sequence). CDR3 length: 16 amino acids. The CDR3 sequence: CASTLGETRSYNEQFF.

V gene TRBV6-5 combines with J gene TRBJ1-6; TCRdb's D call, TRBD1, is unchecked because there is no DNA. The germline V gene encodes CDR1 MNHEY and CDR2 SVGAGI. CDR3 length: 15 residues. The CDR3 is CASSYLTGGRSPLHF.

CDR3 in amino acids: CASSWVGRGPEKLFF. The chain employs TRBV28 and TRBJ1-4; TCRdb's assignment of TRBD1 cannot be checked, as there is no DNA. Germline CDR1 and CDR2: MDHEN and SYDVKM. The CDR3 length is 15 residues.

The rearrangement uses TRBV25-1 and TRBJ1-2; TCRdb picks TRBD1, but there is no DNA to check that call. The length of the CDR3 is 14 residues. Germline values: CDR1 MGHDK, CDR2 SYGVNS. CDR3 residues: CASKGPQGRYGYTF.

The rearrangement uses TRBV9 and TRBJ1-2; checking the TCRdb D call of TRBD1 is not possible without DNA. Germline V CDR1 and CDR2: SGDLS, YYNGEE. The CDR3 sequence is 13 residues long. The CDR3 sequence: CASSVTGNYGYTF. The full variable domain, its missing parts supplied by reference TRBV9 and TRBJ1-2, is DSGVTQTPKHLITATGQRVTLRCSPRSGDLSVYWYQQSLDQGLQFLIQYYNGEERAKGNILERFSAQQFPDLHSELNLSSLELGDSALYFCASSVTGNYGYTFGSGTRLTVV.

The rearrangement uses TRBV6-1 and TRBJ2-6. CDR3 length equals 17 residues. The V gene's germline CDR1 is MNHNS and CDR2 SASEGT. The CDR3 loop is CASSEYRKSSGANVLTF.

The chain links TRBV28 to TRBJ1-1; the D gene TCRdb calls, TRBD1, cannot be checked with no DNA. This CDR3 region has 16 residues. The V gene's germline CDR1 is MDHEN and CDR2 SYDVKM. The CDR3 sequence is CASSHKTGIGNTEAFF.

The CDR3 sequence is CASSFAGVGEQFF. The V gene is TRBV7-3, the J gene TRBJ2-1; no DNA is available, so the TRBD1 call from TCRdb remains unchecked. This CDR3 has 13 residues. The germline V gene has CDR1 SGHTA and CDR2 FQGTGA.